Below, 5 T cell receptor beta chains from the same sample are listed, as sequenced in a study of blood T cells in healthy people across ages. The use of a sample-barcoded 5' primer and a J-beta primer mix characterized a second PCR of roughly 6 to 11 cycles. A single record per CDR3 protein comes from TCRdb applying MiXCR to the 5' RACE reads. This sample has roughly 860,000 distinct CDR3 sequences, with around 68% found just once. The sample consisted of blood. The receptors stem from a man aged 30 to 45 in good health.

V and J are TRBV7-2 and TRBJ2-1; TRBD2 matches at 8 bases. This CDR3 spans 16 amino acids. Germline CDR1 reads SGHTA; CDR2 reads FQGNSA. Trimming took 5 bases from V and 7 from J; bases not matched to a gene: 13. This chain's CDR3 is CASSPRVRGGKNEQFF. In nucleotides, the CDR3 is TGTGCCAGCAGCCCCCGGGTTCGGGGGGGTAAGAATGAGCAGTTCTTC.

The chain joins TRBV6-1 to TRBJ2-6; the D gene is possibly TRBD1 (6 bases). CDR1 and CDR2 (germline): MNHNS, SASEGT. The length of the CDR3 is 18 residues. With 7 bases removed from V and 0 bases from J, the gap between germline ends came to 19 bases. CDR3 DNA sequence: TGTGCCAGCACCCACAAGGGGACACCGTCCTCTGGGGCCAACGTCCTGACTTTC. It specifies CASTHKGTPSSGANVLTF.

This CDR3 reads CASSESRGIYEQYF. CDR3 in DNA: TGTGCCAGCAGTGAGAGTCGAGGGATCTACGAGCAGTACTTC. The rearrangement links TRBV6-1 to TRBJ2-7; weak D call: TRBD2 (5 bases). There are 14 residues in the CDR3. CDR1 is MNHNS, CDR2 SASEGT, per germline. V was cut by 3 bases and J by 3 bases, with 12 bases left in between.

This clonotype was detected only once. The rearrangement links TRBV20-1 to TRBJ2-1, with D possibly matching TRBD2 (6 bases). This CDR3 is 15 amino acids long. Germline CDR1 is DFQATT and CDR2 is SNEGSKA (reference sequence). The V end was cut by 4 bases, the J end by 3 bases, with 16 bases between. CDR3 in amino acids: CSAKGSTSFYNEQFF. Written as DNA, the CDR3 is TGCAGTGCTAAGGGCTCTACTAGCTTCTACAATGAGCAGTTCTTC.

This clonotype came up a few times. The V and J genes are TRBV7-2 and TRBJ2-7, with D unresolved. The V gene's germline CDR1 is SGHTA and CDR2 FQGNSA. V was cut by 5 bases and J by 3 bases, with 11 bases left in between. The CDR3 length is 13 residues. Written as DNA, the CDR3 is TGTGCCAGCAGCCCACTCATCCTCTACGAGCAGTACTTC. This sequence encodes CASSPLILYEQYF. The full variable domain, its missing parts supplied by reference TRBV7-2 and TRBJ2-7, is GAGVSQSPSNKVTEKGKDVELRCDPISGHTALYWYRQSLGQGLEFLIYFQGNSAPDKSGLPSDRFSAERTGGSVSTLTIQRTQQEDSAVYLCASSPLILYEQYFGPGTRLTVT.